Below, 14 T cell receptor beta chains from the same sample are listed, as sequenced in a study of identical twins. TCRdb used MiXCR to reprocess the 5' RACE reads, holding one entry per CDR3 protein. The repertoire consists of some 1,600,000 distinct CDR3 sequences, with roughly a third occurring once and the leading ten covering less than 0.35%. The sample was cord blood. These receptors all come from a newborn girl in good health.

In its sample, this clonotype was seen a few times. The V and J genes are TRBV10-3 and TRBJ2-3, with 12 bases aligning to TRBD2. CDR3 size: 17 residues. CDR1 and CDR2 from the germline V gene are ENHRY and SYGVKD. The V and J ends lost 10 bases and 2 bases, in that order; junction bases with no gene match: 13. CDR3 coding DNA: TGTGCCACCAGAGGGCTAGCGGGAGGGCCGCCCACAGATACGCAGTATTTT. It yields the protein CATRGLAGGPPTDTQYF.

Notes on this clonotype: The junction and the germline gene differ at one end; a read error may be behind it. The CDR3 loop reads CASRPRGATIEKLFF. The CDR3 bases are TGTGCCAGCAGACCCCGGGGGGCAACTATTGAAAAACTGTTTTTT. The rearrangement uses TRBV27 and TRBJ1-4, with D perhaps matching TRBD1 (6 bases). The V gene's germline CDR1 is MNHEY and CDR2 SMNVEV (reference sequence). The CDR3 totals 15 residues.

Written as DNA, the CDR3 is TGCGCCAGCAGCCTGGGACTAGTGAACAATGAGCAGTACTTC. This codes for CASSLGLVNNEQYF. The chain carries TRBV4-1 and TRBJ2-5; 8 bases agree with TRBD2. CDR3 length: 14 amino acids. Germline CDR1 is MGHRA and CDR2 is YSYEKL. Trimming removed 4 bases from V and 11 bases from J; junction bases left unmatched: 12.

This clonotype occurred once. A much larger clone differs by one base, so this may be a read error. V gene TRBV27 combines with J gene TRBJ1-5; D unresolved. Trimming took off 2 bases at V and 0 bases at J, with 8 bases between the two ends. The CDR3 length is 15 residues. Germline lookup yields CDR1 MNHEY and CDR2 SMNVEV (reference sequence). The CDR3 loop is CASSLRRYSNQPQHF. The CDR3 DNA reads as TGTGCCAGCAGTTTAAGGAGGTATAGCAATCAGCCCCAGCATTTT.

The chain joins TRBV20-1 to TRBJ1-2; 10 nucleotides match TRBD1. The CDR3 is made up of 14 amino acids. Unmatched junction bases numbered 4, after V lost 1 base and J lost 5 bases. Looked up from germline, CDR1 is DFQATT and CDR2 is SNEGSKA (reference sequence). The CDR3 coding sequence is TGCAGTGCTAGAGCTCGGGACAGGGGTTATGGCTACACCTTC. It translates to CSARARDRGYGYTF.

The rearrangement uses TRBV12-3 or TRBV12-4 and TRBJ1-5, with no clear D. V was cut by 6 bases and J by 7 bases, with 16 bases left in between. The CDR3 has 14 residues. CDR3 sequence: CASSRALWRQPQHF. CDR3 DNA sequence: TGTGCCAGCAGCCGGGCCCTCTGGAGGCAGCCCCAGCATTTT.

With regard to this clonotype: A junction boundary mismatches the germline segment, possibly from a read error. The gene calls are TRBV20-1 and TRBJ1-2; D not certain. This CDR3 has 13 residues. CDR1 and CDR2 (germline): DFQATT, SNEGSKA (reference sequence). CDR3 sequence: CSARAASWYGYIF. Here the CDR3 DNA reads TGCAGTGCTAGAGCAGCCTCTTGGTATGGCTACATCTTC.

A word on this clonotype: A much more abundant neighbour one base away suggests this may be a read error. V and J are TRBV2 and TRBJ2-5, with TRBD1 identical over 9 bases. The tail of the sequence fits TRBJ2-7 better, so the J call may be wrong. Germline values: CDR1 SNHLY, CDR2 FYNNEI. This CDR3 region has 14 residues. CDR3 protein: CVSSVGQGNYEQYF. The CDR3 DNA follows: TGTGTCAGCAGCGTCGGACAGGGGAACTACGAGCAGTACTTC.

The J gene is TRBJ1-2, the V gene TRBV5-1; D is uncertain. Germline V gene sequence: CDR1 SGHRS, CDR2 YFSETQ. This CDR3 spans 12 amino acids. V was cut by 0 bases and J by 6 bases, with 6 bases left in between. DNA of the CDR3: TGCGCCAGCAGCTTGGCCAAGGATGGCTACACCTTC. Protein: CASSLAKDGYTF.

The rearrangement links TRBV5-1 to TRBJ2-2; D not certain. Per the germline V gene, CDR1 is SGHRS and CDR2 is YFSETQ. V dropped 1 base and J dropped 3 bases, with 16 bases sitting between them. The CDR3 consists of 17 residues. CDR3 DNA: TGCGCCAGCAGCTTGTTGGTCACCGGGCTTCACACCGGGGAGCTGTTTTTT. Translation gives CASSLLVTGLHTGELFF.

This clonotype appeared a few times. This chain joins TRBV12-3 or TRBV12-4 and TRBJ1-2; D ambiguous. V lost 3 bases and J lost 9, with 17 bases in between. There are 14 residues in the CDR3. In DNA, the CDR3 is TGTGCCAGCAGTTTCGGAAGGGTCGGGTATCGCTACACCTTC. It specifies CASSFGRVGYRYTF.

This clonotype was seen a few times. This sequence joins TRBV20-1 and TRBJ2-7; D may be TRBD1 or TRBD2 (6 bases each). The CDR3 is 15 residues long. V was trimmed by 3 bases and J by 3 bases, leaving 18 bases between them. Per germline, CDR1 DFQATT and CDR2 SNEGSKA (reference sequence). The CDR3 sequence is CSASIGRGGLYEQYF. CDR3 nucleotides: TGCAGTGCTAGTATAGGTCGAGGGGGGCTCTACGAGCAGTACTTC.

This clonotype occurred a few times. The rearrangement links TRBV15 to TRBJ1-2; D is ambiguous. The CDR3 is 18 residues long. V lost 0 bases and J lost 2, with 19 bases in between. The germline V gene encodes CDR1 LNHNV and CDR2 YYDKDF (reference sequence). CDR3 DNA: TGTGCCACCAGCAGAGATAAAGTCGCGTTGGTACTCAACTATGGCTACACCTTC. It yields the protein CATSRDKVALVLNYGYTF. The full variable domain, rest sourced from reference TRBV15 and TRBJ1-2, is DAMVIQNPRYQVTQFGKPVTLSCSQTLNHNVMYWYQQKSSQAPKLLFHYYDKDFNNEADTPDNFQSRRPNTSFCFLDIRSPGLGDTAMYLCATSRDKVALVLNYGYTFGSGTRLTVV.

This chain uses TRBV3-1 with TRBJ2-4; D possibly corresponds to TRBD1 (5 bases). This CDR3 contains 14 residues. V shed 1 base and J shed 4 bases, with 8 bases lying between them. Germline-derived CDR1 and CDR2 are LGHDT and YNNKEL (reference sequence). The CDR3 sequence is CASSQAKGKNIQYF. The DNA of the CDR3 is TGTGCCAGCAGCCAAGCAAAGGGGAAAAACATTCAGTACTTC.